The next 13 T cell receptor beta chains were all read from a single sample in a study of cytomegalovirus exposure and HLA in healthy donors. The PCR made use of 60 Vbeta and 13 Jbeta primers. The assay was immunoSEQ multiplex PCR, and TCRdb's table has in-frame clones only and misses some. The table lists 100,000 to 150,000 clones, about 11% of them singletons. Material for sequencing was PBMCs. These receptor sequences come from a woman aged 18-29 years in good health and CMV-seropositive.

This clone was counted a few times. The chain couples TRBV29-1 to TRBJ2-7; 8 bases fit TRBD1. Germline V gene lookup returns CDR1 SQVTM and CDR2 ANQGSEA. Trimming removed 5 bases from V and 7 bases from J; junction bases left unmatched: 13. This CDR3 has 14 amino acids. The CDR3 DNA sequence: TGCAGCGTTTACGACCTTGGACAGGGACGGGAGCAGTACTTC. Translation: CSVYDLGQGREQYF.

This chain joins TRBV7-8 and TRBJ2-7; a possible D gene is TRBD1 (6 bases). V gave up 1 base and J gave up 0 bases, with 7 bases separating them. Germline assignment: CDR1 SGHVS and CDR2 FQNEAQ. CDR3 length equals 14 residues. The CDR3 nucleotides read TGTGCCAGCAGCTTAGAGGGGGTCTCCTACGAGCAGTACTTC. Translated, it gives CASSLEGVSYEQYF.

CDR3 sequence: CASSSAAGRADEQFF. The CDR3 DNA reads TGCGCCAGCAGCTCGGCGGCCGGGAGGGCCGATGAGCAGTTCTTC. The V gene is TRBV5-1, the J gene TRBJ2-1; 8 bases agree with TRBD2. CDR1 SGHRS and CDR2 YFSETQ come from the germline V gene. J was trimmed by 8 bases and V by 3 bases; bases with no gene match: 10. This CDR3 comprises 15 residues.

In its sample, this clone was seen a few times. At one end, the junction sequence differs from germline, possibly due to a read error. The genes are TRBV7-7 and TRBJ2-2; D might be TRBD1 (6 bases). Germline assignment: CDR1 SSHAT and CDR2 FNYEAQ (reference sequence). The CDR3 length is 17 residues. The CDR3 region is CASSLDIQGRDTGELFF. The DNA of the CDR3 is TGTGCTAGCAGCTTAGATATACAGGGACGTGACACCGGGGAGCTGTTTTTT. Based on the CDR3 plus reference TRBV7-7 and TRBJ2-2, the full variable domain is GAGVSQSPRYKVTKRGQDVTLRCDPISSHATLYWYQQALGQGPEFLTYFNYEAQPDKSGLPSDRFSAERPEGSISTLTIQRTEQRDSAMYRCASSLDIQGRDTGELFFGEGSRLTVL.

This clone came up a few times. The rearrangement uses TRBV6-1 and TRBJ2-1; TRBD1 matches at 7 bases. With V trimmed by 2 bases and J by 8 bases, 9 bases remained unmatched. The CDR3 totals 15 residues. The V gene's germline CDR1 is MNHNS and CDR2 SASEGT. DNA of the CDR3: TGTGCCAGCAGTGAATCATCGGGACAGCCGGATGAGCAGTTCTTC. Translation: CASSESSGQPDEQFF.

V gene TRBV6-5 combines with J gene TRBJ2-2; D is possibly TRBD2 (6 bases). Trimming removed 6 bases from V and 4 bases from J, with 12 bases in between. This CDR3 contains 14 residues. Germline V lookup: CDR1 MNHEY, CDR2 SVGAGI. The CDR3: CASRSGRFTGELFF. Written as DNA, the CDR3 is TGTGCCAGCAGGTCCGGGAGATTCACCGGGGAGCTGTTTTTT.

This clone was seen a few times. The chain employs TRBV5-6 and TRBJ2-5, with D maybe TRBD2 (5 bases). CDR3 length: 13 amino acids. CDR1 SGHDT and CDR2 YYEEEE come from the germline V gene. V lost 2 bases, J lost 5 bases, and 10 bases lay in between. The DNA for the CDR3 is TGTGCCAGCAGCTTCTCCGGCGGGGAGACCCAGTACTTC. Protein sequence: CASSFSGGETQYF.

This clone turned up a few times. The gene calls are TRBV30 and TRBJ2-7; 7 bases line up with TRBD2. CDR3 length equals 14 residues. The V gene end was trimmed by 2 bases and the J gene end by 3 bases; junction bases not matched to a gene: 7. Germline-derived CDR1 and CDR2 are GTSNPN and SVGIG (reference sequence). CDR3 sequence reads: CAWSSGASNYEQYF. The CDR3 nucleotides are TGTGCCTGGAGTAGCGGGGCCTCTAACTACGAGCAGTACTTC.

This clone was counted between two and nine times. The CDR3 sequence is CATLAQGSNEKLFF. Here the CDR3 DNA reads TGTGCCACCTTGGCACAGGGAAGTAATGAAAAACTGTTTTTT. This chain uses TRBV7-9 with TRBJ1-4; maybe TRBD1 (6 bases). The germline gives CDR1 SEHNR, CDR2 FQNEAQ (reference sequence). CDR3 length equals 14 residues. The germline V and J ends were trimmed by 10 bases and 4 bases, with 16 bases remaining between them.

This clone was observed a few times. The chain has TRBV18 and TRBJ2-1; possibly TRBD1 for D (5 bases). CDR3 size: 15 residues. The germline V gene has CDR1 KGHSH and CDR2 LQKENI. V lost 2 bases and J 2 bases, leaving 10 bases between the germline ends. CDR3 in amino acids: CASSPWGPTYNEQFF. The CDR3 nucleotides are TGTGCCAGCTCACCATGGGGCCCAACCTACAATGAGCAGTTCTTC.

The chain is built from TRBV10-1 and TRBJ2-7; maybe TRBD1 (5 bases). V lost 3 bases and J 4 bases, leaving 10 bases between the germline ends. The CDR3 has 13 amino acids. CDR1 WNHNN and CDR2 SYGVQD come from the germline V gene (reference sequence). The CDR3 bases are TGCGCCAGCAGTGATGCGACAGATTACGAGCAGTACTTC. Amino acid sequence: CASSDATDYEQYF.

The chain carries TRBV18 and TRBJ2-3; D is uncertain. From germline, CDR1 is KGHSH and CDR2 LQKENI. This CDR3 comprises 14 residues. V lost 0 bases and J lost 4, with 8 bases in between. The CDR3 loop reads CASSPPNTADTQYF. The DNA for the CDR3 is TGTGCCAGCTCACCACCGAATACGGCAGATACGCAGTATTTT.

V gene TRBV11-2 combines with J gene TRBJ1-1; 10 nucleotides match TRBD1. With 5 bases clipped from V and 0 bases from J, the junction kept 9 bases outside the gene matches. The CDR3 sequence is 17 residues long. The germline gives CDR1 SGHAT, CDR2 FQNNGV. The CDR3 is CASSKGTGVAMNTEAFF. The DNA for the CDR3 is TGTGCCAGCAGCAAAGGGACAGGGGTCGCCATGAACACTGAAGCTTTCTTT. Complete variable domain (other parts from reference TRBV11-2 and TRBJ1-1): EAGVAQSPRYKIIEKRQSVAFWCNPISGHATLYWYQQILGQGPKLLIQFQNNGVVDDSQLPKDRFSAERLKGVDSTLKIQPAKLEDSAVYLCASSKGTGVAMNTEAFFGQGTRLTVV.